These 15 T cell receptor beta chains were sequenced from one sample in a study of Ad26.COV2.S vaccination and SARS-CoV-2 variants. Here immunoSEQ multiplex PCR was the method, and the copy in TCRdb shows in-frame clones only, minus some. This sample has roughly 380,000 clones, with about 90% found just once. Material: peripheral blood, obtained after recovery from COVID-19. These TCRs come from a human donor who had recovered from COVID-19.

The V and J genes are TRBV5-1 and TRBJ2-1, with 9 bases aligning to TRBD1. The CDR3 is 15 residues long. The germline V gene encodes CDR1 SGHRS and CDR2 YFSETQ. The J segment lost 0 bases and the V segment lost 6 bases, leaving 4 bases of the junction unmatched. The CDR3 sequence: CASTGTGSSYNEQFF. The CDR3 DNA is TGCGCCAGCACCGGGACAGGGAGCTCCTACAATGAGCAGTTCTTC.

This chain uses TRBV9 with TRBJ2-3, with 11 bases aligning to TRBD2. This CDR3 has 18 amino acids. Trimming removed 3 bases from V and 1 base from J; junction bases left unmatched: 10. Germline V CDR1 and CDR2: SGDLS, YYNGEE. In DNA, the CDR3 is TGTGCCAGCAGCGGGAGAACTAGCGGGGGCATCGGCACAGATACGCAGTATTTT. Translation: CASSGRTSGGIGTDTQYF.

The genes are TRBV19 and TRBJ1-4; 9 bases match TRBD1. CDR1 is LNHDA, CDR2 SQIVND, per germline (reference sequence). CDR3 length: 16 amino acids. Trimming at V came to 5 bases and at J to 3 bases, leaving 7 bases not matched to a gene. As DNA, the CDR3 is TGTGCCAGTAGTGACGACAGGGGGTTGGCTAATGAAAAACTGTTTTTT. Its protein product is CASSDDRGLANEKLFF.

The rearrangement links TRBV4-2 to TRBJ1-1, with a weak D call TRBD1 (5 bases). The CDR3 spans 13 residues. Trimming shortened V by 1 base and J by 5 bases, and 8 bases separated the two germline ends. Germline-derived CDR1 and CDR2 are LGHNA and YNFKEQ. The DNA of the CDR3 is TGTGCCAGCAGCCAAGGACAGCAAACTGAAGCTTTCTTT. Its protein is CASSQGQQTEAFF.

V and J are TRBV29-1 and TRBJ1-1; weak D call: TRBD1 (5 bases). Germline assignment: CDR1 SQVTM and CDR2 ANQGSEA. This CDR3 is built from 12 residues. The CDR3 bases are TGCAGAGAAGGGACCCCGGCCTCTGAAGCTTTCTTT. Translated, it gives CREGTPASEAFF.

For the CDR3, the DNA is TGTGCCAGCAGTCCCCTGAAGGGGCGAGAACCCCGGCATTTCGAGCAGTACTTC. This encodes CASSPLKGREPRHFEQYF. The V call is TRBV6-2 or TRBV6-3, the J call TRBJ2-7, with TRBD1 as a possible D gene (5 bases). Germline CDR1 reads MNHEY; CDR2 reads SVGEGT. Between the trimmed V and J ends, which lost 5 bases and 6 bases, there was a span of 29 bases. The CDR3 is 18 amino acids.

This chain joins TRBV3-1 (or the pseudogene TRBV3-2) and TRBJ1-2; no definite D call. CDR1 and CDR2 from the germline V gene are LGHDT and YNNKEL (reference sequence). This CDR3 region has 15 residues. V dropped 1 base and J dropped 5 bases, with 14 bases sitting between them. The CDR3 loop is CASSQGLRVQYGYTF. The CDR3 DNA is TGTGCCAGCAGCCAAGGTCTACGGGTTCAATATGGCTACACCTTC.

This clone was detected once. The CDR3 coding sequence is TGTGCCAGCAGGAGACTAGCGAGTCAAGAGACCCAGTACTTC. It specifies CASRRLASQETQYF. The genes are TRBV6-5 and TRBJ2-5; 8 bases are a match to TRBD2. Germline trimming cut 6 bases from V and 2 bases from J; bases unmatched to any gene: 5. This CDR3 region has 14 residues. Germline CDR1 and CDR2: MNHEY and SVGAGI.

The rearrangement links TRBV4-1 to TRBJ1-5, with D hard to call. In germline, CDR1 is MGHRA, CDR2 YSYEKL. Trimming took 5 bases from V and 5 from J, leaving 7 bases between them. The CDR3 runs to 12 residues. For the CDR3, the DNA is TGCGCCAGCAGCTTGGAAGATCAGCCCCAGCATTTT. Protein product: CASSLEDQPQHF.

The CDR3 protein is CASSPRQGAGGYTF. The CDR3 region has the DNA TGTGCCAGCAGTCCCCGACAGGGGGCCGGTGGCTACACCTTC. The chain is built from TRBV27 and TRBJ1-2; 10 positions match TRBD1. In germline, CDR1 is MNHEY, CDR2 SMNVEV (reference sequence). The V and J ends lost 5 bases and 7 bases, in that order; junction bases with no gene match: 7. The CDR3 sequence is 14 residues long.

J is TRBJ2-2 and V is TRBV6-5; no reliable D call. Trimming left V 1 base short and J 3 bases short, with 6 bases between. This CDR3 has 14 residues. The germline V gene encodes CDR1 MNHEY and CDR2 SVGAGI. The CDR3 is CASSYLGHTGELFF. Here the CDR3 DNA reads TGTGCCAGCAGTTACTTAGGGCACACCGGGGAGCTGTTTTTT.

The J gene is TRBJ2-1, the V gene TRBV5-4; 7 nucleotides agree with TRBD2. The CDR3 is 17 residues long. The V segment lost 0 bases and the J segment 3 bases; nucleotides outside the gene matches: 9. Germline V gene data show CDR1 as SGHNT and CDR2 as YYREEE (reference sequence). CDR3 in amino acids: CASSLDRREGYYNEQFF. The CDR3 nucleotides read TGTGCCAGCAGCTTGGACCGCAGGGAGGGCTACTACAATGAGCAGTTCTTC.

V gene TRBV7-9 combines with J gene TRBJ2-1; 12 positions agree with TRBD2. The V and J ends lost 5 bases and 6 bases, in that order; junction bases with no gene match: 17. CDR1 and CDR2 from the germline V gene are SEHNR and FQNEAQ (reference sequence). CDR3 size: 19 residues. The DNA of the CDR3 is TGTGCCAGCAGCGTACTGGGGCTAGCGGGGGGGCACACGGGCAATGAGCAGTTCTTC. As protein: CASSVLGLAGGHTGNEQFF. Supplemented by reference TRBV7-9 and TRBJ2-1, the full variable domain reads DTGVSQNPRHKITKRGQNVTFRCDPISEHNRLYWYRQTLGQGPEFLTYFQNEAQLEKSRLLSDRFSAERPKGSFSTLEIQRTEQGDSAMYLCASSVLGLAGGHTGNEQFFGPGTRLTVL.

The DNA for the CDR3 is TGTGCCAGCAGCCATCGACAGCCAGGAGGCTACACCTTC. Its protein is CASSHRQPGGYTF. The chain is built from TRBV6-5 and TRBJ1-2, with D possibly matching TRBD1 (5 bases). Trimming stripped 6 bases from V and 8 bases from J, with 16 bases between. Germline-derived CDR1 and CDR2 are MNHEY and SVGAGI. CDR3 length: 13 residues.

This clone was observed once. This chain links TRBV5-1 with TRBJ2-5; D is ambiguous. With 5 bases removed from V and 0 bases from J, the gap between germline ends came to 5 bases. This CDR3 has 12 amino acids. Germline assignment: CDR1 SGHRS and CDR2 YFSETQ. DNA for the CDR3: TGCGCCAGCAGGGAAAACCAAGAGACCCAGTACTTC. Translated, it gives CASRENQETQYF.